Listed here are 21 T cell receptor beta chains from one sample, sequenced in a study of cytomegalovirus exposure and HLA in healthy donors (dated by TCRdb to the late 2010s). The library was generated by the immunoSEQ multiplex PCR assay. The multiplex PCR relied on a mix of 60 forward primers for TCR Vbeta segments and 13 reverse primers for TCR Jbeta segments. The source is immuneACCESS, and TCRdb retained only in-frame sequences with V and J called. Part of the clones is not carried over; for the studies checked, unresolved V genes explain less than half of this, and the remainder is unexplained. This sample comprises some 190,000 clones, about 77% of them detected only once. Approximately 2.6% of the sample rests with the top ten. Sample: PBMCs. The receptors originated from a female donor in good health and CMV-seronegative.

The rearrangement uses TRBV7-2 and TRBJ2-7; D is possibly TRBD2 (6 bases). CDR3 length equals 16 residues. From germline, CDR1 is SGHTA and CDR2 FQGNSA. Trimming removed 7 bases at V and 5 bases at J, with 24 bases between. The CDR3 protein is CASTSRSWGEDDEQYF. The CDR3 bases are TGTGCCAGCACCTCCCGGAGTTGGGGGGAGGACGACGAGCAGTACTTC.

The chain couples TRBV2 to TRBJ2-7; 15 bases agree with TRBD2. V was clipped by 10 bases and J by 6 bases; unmatched bases: 1. The CDR3 covers 12 residues. Germline V lookup: CDR1 SNHLY, CDR2 FYNNEI. CDR3 in amino acids: CAKGLAGGEQYF. The CDR3 DNA is TGTGCCAAGGGACTAGCGGGAGGCGAGCAGTACTTC.

This clone has a handful of counts. The chain has TRBV7-8 and TRBJ1-4, with 9 positions matching TRBD1. CDR1 and CDR2 from the germline V gene are SGHVS and FQNEAQ. V lost 5 bases, J lost 3 bases, and 4 bases stayed unmatched. The CDR3 covers 15 residues. This chain's CDR3 is CASSPRTGANEKLFF. The CDR3 DNA sequence: TGTGCCAGCAGCCCGCGGACAGGGGCTAATGAAAAACTGTTTTTT.

The CDR3 protein is CASSQGQAEYNSPLHF. CDR3 DNA sequence: TGCGCCAGCAGCCAAGGACAGGCCGAATATAATTCACCCCTCCACTTT. The rearrangement joins TRBV4-3 to TRBJ1-6, with D perhaps matching TRBD1 (6 bases). The germline V gene has CDR1 LGHNA and CDR2 YSLEER. This CDR3 has 16 amino acids. V was shortened by 1 base and J by 4 bases, with 11 bases between the two germline ends.

This clone was seen a handful of times. V and J are TRBV21-1 and TRBJ1-5; whether TRBD1, the table's D call, matches the DNA was not checked. TRBV21-1 is assigned pseudogene status. The CDR3 covers 13 residues. The CDR3 is CATVKRGNQPQHF. The CDR3 nucleotides are TGTGCCACCGTAAAGAGGGGGAATCAGCCCCAGCATTTT.

This clone appeared a single time. The rearrangement links TRBV5-1 to TRBJ1-6, with 7 bases lining up with TRBD1. There are 16 residues in the CDR3. With 6 bases clipped from V and 3 bases from J, the junction kept 9 bases outside the gene matches. Germline CDR1 is SGHRS and CDR2 is YFSETQ. The DNA for the CDR3 is TGCGCCAGCACCCCCGACAGGGTTGACTATAATTCACCCCTCCACTTT. Protein product: CASTPDRVDYNSPLHF.

The rearrangement uses TRBV13 and TRBJ2-5; the D gene is possibly TRBD1 (5 bases). The CDR3 totals 16 residues. Trimming removed 5 bases from V and 1 base from J, with 17 bases in between. The germline V gene has CDR1 PRHDT and CDR2 FYEKMQ (reference sequence). The CDR3 reads CASSRRRQSGQETQYF. The CDR3 DNA reads as TGTGCCAGCAGCCGACGCAGACAGTCGGGCCAAGAGACCCAGTACTTC.

This chain connects TRBV29-1 to TRBJ2-1; possible D gene TRBD1, 5 bases. Germline CDR1 SQVTM, CDR2 ANQGSEA. The CDR3 consists of 15 residues. With 6 bases removed from V and 2 bases from J, the gap between germline ends came to 17 bases. The CDR3 loop reads CSVAITGSTYNEQFF. CDR3 DNA sequence: TGCAGCGTCGCCATTACAGGATCTACCTACAATGAGCAGTTCTTC.

With respect to this clone: The same CDR3 can be traced to other DNA sequences in this sample. The chain recombines TRBV29-1 with TRBJ2-5; 8 nucleotides match TRBD2. Germline CDR1 and CDR2: SQVTM and ANQGSEA. The CDR3 sequence is 16 residues long. V lost 7 bases, J lost 5 bases, and 18 bases stayed unmatched. This CDR3 reads CSAGGAGTVPAETQYF. The CDR3, as DNA: TGCAGCGCCGGGGGGGCGGGGACTGTACCCGCCGAGACCCAGTACTTC.

This clone has a handful of counts. V and J are TRBV7-2 and TRBJ2-1, with TRBD2 matching 7 bases. Germline loops: CDR1 SGHTA, CDR2 FQGNSA. The CDR3 consists of 15 residues. J gave up 8 bases and V 4 bases, and 11 bases lay outside the gene matches. CDR3 sequence (DNA): TGTGCCAGCAGCTACTACGCGGGAGCTACCTATGAGCAGTTCTTC. It yields the protein CASSYYAGATYEQFF.

The chain joins TRBV5-4 to TRBJ2-3; D is ambiguous. This CDR3 is 15 amino acids long. CDR1 and CDR2 (germline): SGHNT, YYREEE (reference sequence). V was trimmed by 0 bases and J by 0 bases, leaving 8 bases between them. The CDR3 protein is CASSLESESTDTQYF. In DNA form, the CDR3 reads TGTGCCAGCAGCTTGGAGAGTGAGAGCACAGATACGCAGTATTTT. Full variable domain (rest looked up from reference TRBV5-4 and TRBJ2-3): ETGVTQSPTHLIKTRGQQVTLRCSSQSGHNTVSWYQQALGQGPQFIFQYYREEENGRGNFPPRFSGLQFPNYSSELNVNALELDDSALYLCASSLESESTDTQYFGPGTRLTVL.

V usage is TRBV28 and J usage is TRBJ1-6; D gene ambiguous. Between the trimmed V and J ends, which lost 1 base and 15 bases, there was a span of 13 bases. The CDR3 spans 13 residues. Germline CDR1 is MDHEN and CDR2 is SYDVKM. CDR3 nucleotide sequence: TGTGCCAGCAGTTTATACGGGGTGTCGTACCTCCACTTT. This translates into CASSLYGVSYLHF.

V is TRBV7-6 and J is TRBJ1-2; no clear D. Looked up from germline, CDR1 is SGHVS and CDR2 is FNYEAQ. Trimming stripped 1 base from V and 4 bases from J, with 10 bases between. The CDR3 has 14 amino acids. The CDR3 protein is CASSLGGGFYGYTF. The CDR3 nucleotides read TGTGCCAGCAGCTTAGGCGGTGGATTCTATGGCTACACCTTC.

In this sample, this clone turned up once. The chain joins TRBV29-1 to TRBJ1-2, with D hard to call. Deletions cut 3 bases from V and 3 bases from J, with 8 bases between. The CDR3 length is 12 residues. Germline-derived CDR1 and CDR2 are SQVTM and ANQGSEA. The CDR3 nucleotides are TGCAGCGTTGATGACACGTACTATGGCTACACCTTC. Amino acid sequence: CSVDDTYYGYTF.

The sample holds one count of this clone. The rearrangement joins TRBV9 to TRBJ2-1; TRBD2 matches at 13 bases. Germline V lookup: CDR1 SGDLS, CDR2 YYNGEE. The junction had 0 bases not matched to a gene; V was cut back by 0 bases and J by 6 bases. The CDR3 totals 15 residues. The CDR3: CASSVGTSGGNEQFF. The CDR3 region has the DNA TGTGCCAGCAGCGTAGGGACTAGCGGGGGCAATGAGCAGTTCTTC. The complete variable domain, with remaining parts taken from reference TRBV9 and TRBJ2-1, reads DSGVTQTPKHLITATGQRVTLRCSPRSGDLSVYWYQQSLDQGLQFLIQYYNGEERAKGNILERFSAQQFPDLHSELNLSSLELGDSALYFCASSVGTSGGNEQFFGPGTRLTVL.

This clone was recorded only once. CDR3 bases: TGTGCCAGCAGTGATCAGGTTCCCGGTGGGGAGCTGTTTTTT. It yields the protein CASSDQVPGGELFF. The gene calls are TRBV25-1 and TRBJ2-2; no reliable D call. V lost 3 bases, J lost 8 bases, and 13 bases lay in between. The CDR3 is 14 residues long. From germline, CDR1 is MGHDK and CDR2 SYGVNS.

The V gene is TRBV6-5, the J gene TRBJ2-5, with D perhaps TRBD2 (5 bases). Germline CDR1 and CDR2: MNHEY and SVGAGI. This CDR3 comprises 14 residues. Trimming shortened V by 7 bases and J by 5 bases, and 17 bases separated the two germline ends. The CDR3 loop reads CASTPSGSAETQYF. For the CDR3, the DNA is TGTGCCAGCACCCCTTCGGGGTCGGCGGAGACCCAGTACTTC.

The chain is built from TRBV19 and TRBJ2-5, with 7 bases lining up with TRBD2. Germline CDR1 is LNHDA and CDR2 is SQIVND (reference sequence). V dropped 5 bases and J dropped 0; count of bases not matched to a gene: 15. The CDR3 spans 18 residues. The CDR3 nucleotides are TGTGCCAGTAGTCCTCGGAGAAGTTCGCGGGGGTACCAAGAGACCCAGTACTTC. This translates into CASSPRRSSRGYQETQYF. The entire variable domain, with the rest obtained from reference TRBV19 and TRBJ2-5, is as follows: DGGITQSPKYLFRKEGQNVTLSCEQNLNHDAMYWYRQDPGQGLRLIYYSQIVNDFQKGDIAEGYSVSREKKESFPLTVTSAQKNPTAFYLCASSPRRSSRGYQETQYFGPGTRLLVL.

The CDR3 bases are TGTGCCAGCTCCGCGGGAGGGTACGAGCAGTACTTC. Translating it yields CASSAGGYEQYF. The gene calls are TRBV28 and TRBJ2-7; the match to TRBD2 covers 9 bases. Germline values: CDR1 MDHEN, CDR2 SYDVKM. V was clipped by 8 bases and J by 4 bases; unmatched bases: 3. The length of the CDR3 is 12 residues.

This sequence joins TRBV21-1 and TRBJ2-2; the table's D call, TRBD2, was not checked against the DNA. TRBV21-1 is an annotated pseudogene. The CDR3 totals 21 residues. CDR3 sequence: CASSPPLWTSGGQLNTGELFF. The CDR3 DNA reads as TGTGCCAGCAGCCCTCCCCTTTGGACTAGCGGGGGACAATTGAACACCGGGGAGCTGTTTTTT.

This chain links TRBV5-5 with TRBJ1-4; D not certain. Germline values: CDR1 SGHKS, CDR2 YYEKEE (reference sequence). The CDR3 has 15 amino acids. The germline V and J ends were trimmed by 4 bases and 8 bases, with 18 bases remaining between them. CDR3 DNA: TGTGCCAGCAGCCTCATGGCGGGAATCGGGGAAAAACTGTTTTTT. Protein product: CASSLMAGIGEKLFF.